These 29 T cell receptor beta chains originate from one sample sequenced in a study of vaccination and CD4 T cells after COVID-19. At the Johns Hopkins FTIC core, DNA taken from cultured CD4+ T cells was sequenced by way of the Oncomine TCR Beta short-read assay. TCRdb passed the PCR reads through MiXCR, listing each CDR3 protein once. Counted here are 6,600 or so distinct CDR3 sequences, around half occurring once; the ten biggest clones make up over 20%. The treatment: roughly 10-day PBMC culture with coronavirus spike peptide pools or control peptides (ViraFEST assay). Investigators obtained the unexposed donor's CD4+ T cells before the COVID-19 pandemic (2011-2018). The antigens of these receptors remain unknown. Sequencing was done on a sample of CD4+ T cells from blood, cultured in vitro. The receptors originated from a human donor in good health.

The chain combines TRBV6-1 with TRBJ2-7, with TRBD2 identical over 12 bases. V shed 7 bases and J 5 bases; nucleotides not matched to a gene: 9. Germline V gene data show CDR1 as MNHNS and CDR2 as SASEGT. The CDR3 runs to 15 residues. CDR3 protein: CASTMTSGSVHEQYF. DNA of the CDR3: TGTGCCAGCACCATGACTAGCGGGAGTGTCCACGAGCAGTACTTC.

The chain has TRBV11-2 and TRBJ2-1, with D possibly TRBD2 on 5 matching bases. V shed 8 bases and J shed 4 bases, with 9 bases lying between them. The CDR3 contains 12 residues. Germline V gene lookup returns CDR1 SGHAT and CDR2 FQNNGV. In nucleotides, the CDR3 is TGTGCCAGCGAAGCGGTATACAATGAGCAGTTCTTC. Its translation: CASEAVYNEQFF.

This chain joins TRBV5-1 and TRBJ1-5; the match to TRBD1 covers 7 bases. V gave up 1 base and J gave up 4 bases; unmatched junction bases: 5. The germline V gene encodes CDR1 SGHRS and CDR2 YFSETQ. The length of the CDR3 is 15 residues. The CDR3 here is CASSLSGTVNQPQHF. The CDR3 coding sequence is TGCGCCAGCAGCTTGTCAGGGACAGTTAATCAGCCCCAGCATTTT.

The chain employs TRBV12-3 or TRBV12-4 and TRBJ2-7; D not certain. The CDR3 totals 12 residues. The V and J ends lost 5 bases and 5 bases respectively, with 10 bases between them. In nucleotides, the CDR3 is TGTGCCAGCAGTCCAGCCCGCCACGAGCAGTACTTC. Protein: CASSPARHEQYF.

The J gene is TRBJ2-5, the V gene TRBV24-1; TRBD1 or TRBD2 may be the D gene (7 bases each). V dropped 0 bases and J dropped 6 bases, with 10 bases sitting between them. Germline values: CDR1 KGHDR, CDR2 SFDVKD. The CDR3 has 14 residues. The CDR3, as DNA: TGTGCCACCAGTGATTTGCAGGGGGGGCAGACCCAGTACTTC. Translation: CATSDLQGGQTQYF.

This clonotype has more than one count but fewer than ten. V gene TRBV7-6 combines with J gene TRBJ1-2; no definite D call. Trimming shortened V by 5 bases and J by 1 base, and 17 bases separated the two germline ends. In germline, CDR1 is SGHVS, CDR2 FNYEAQ. The CDR3 loop spans 16 amino acids. The CDR3 DNA reads TGTGCCAGCAGCCCCGAATGGGGTAGCCTTAACTATGGCTACACCTTC. This codes for CASSPEWGSLNYGYTF.

This clonotype was detected only a few times. J is TRBJ2-1 and V is TRBV20-1, with D unclear. The CDR3 sequence is 14 residues long. Trimming took 6 bases from V and 6 from J, leaving 18 bases between them. Looked up from germline, CDR1 is DFQATT and CDR2 is SNEGSKA (reference sequence). This CDR3 reads CSAPQLERGNEQFF. CDR3 sequence (DNA): TGCAGTGCCCCTCAGCTGGAGCGAGGCAATGAGCAGTTCTTC.

V gene TRBV15 combines with J gene TRBJ1-2; the D gene is possibly TRBD1 (5 bases). The V end lost 4 bases, the J end lost 2 bases, and 11 bases lay between the germline ends. The CDR3 covers 14 residues. The germline V gene encodes CDR1 LNHNV and CDR2 YYDKDF (reference sequence). CDR3 in amino acids: CATSTATENYGYTF. For the CDR3, the DNA is TGTGCCACCAGCACAGCGACAGAGAACTATGGCTACACCTTC.

This clonotype was recorded only once. This chain uses TRBV10-3 with TRBJ2-7; D is undetermined. This CDR3 has 15 amino acids. V gave up 6 bases and J gave up 6 bases, with 21 bases separating them. Germline CDR1 and CDR2: ENHRY and SYGVKD. The CDR3 reads CAIRSTLEDRLEQYF. DNA for the CDR3: TGTGCCATCAGATCAACCTTGGAAGATCGTCTCGAGCAGTACTTC.

The rearrangement uses TRBV7-9 and TRBJ1-1; D is unclear. With 4 bases removed from V and 7 bases from J, the gap between germline ends came to 13 bases. The CDR3 has 13 amino acids. Germline CDR1 is SEHNR and CDR2 is FQNEAQ (reference sequence). DNA of the CDR3: TGTGCCAGCAGCTCCGGACGGATCCTTGAAGCTTTCTTT. Translating gives CASSSGRILEAFF.

CDR3 in amino acids: CSARPDGAGGNGYTF. CDR3 coding DNA: TGCAGTGCTAGACCCGATGGGGCAGGGGGGAATGGCTACACCTTC. The chain joins TRBV20-1 to TRBJ1-2; TRBD1 matches 7 bases. Trimming took 2 bases from V and 6 from J; bases not matched to a gene: 12. This CDR3 has 15 amino acids. Germline CDR1 reads DFQATT; CDR2 reads SNEGSKA (reference sequence).

CDR3: CASSYKEAGAQYF. In nucleotides, the CDR3 is TGTGCCAGCAGTTATAAGGAGGCGGGGGCCCAGTACTTC. The chain carries TRBV6-5 and TRBJ2-5; 7 bases fit TRBD2. The CDR3 runs to 13 residues. With V trimmed by 3 bases and J by 9 bases, 7 bases remained unmatched. The V gene's germline CDR1 is MNHEY and CDR2 SVGAGI.

This clonotype was counted a single time. CDR3 loop: CASRQGNTDTQYF. The CDR3 nucleotides are TGTGCCAGCCGACAGGGGAACACAGATACGCAGTATTTT. V and J are TRBV27 and TRBJ2-3; 8 nucleotides align to TRBD1. The trim removed 8 bases at V and 2 bases at J, leaving 3 bases unmatched. The CDR3 runs to 13 residues. Germline CDR1 reads MNHEY; CDR2 reads SMNVEV (reference sequence).

The chain uses TRBV20-1 and TRBJ1-6; D unclear. CDR3 length: 14 residues. The ends were cut back, 3 bases at V and 5 bases at J, with 11 bases in the middle. CDR1 is DFQATT and CDR2 is SNEGSKA in the germline V gene (reference sequence). The DNA for the CDR3 is TGCAGTGCTAGTCCCCCCGGGAATAATTCACCCCTCCACTTT. It encodes CSASPPGNNSPLHF.

The chain employs TRBV6-1 and TRBJ2-5; TRBD1 aligns across 7 bases. The germline V gene encodes CDR1 MNHNS and CDR2 SASEGT. This CDR3 region has 16 residues. V lost 4 bases, J lost 2 bases, and 10 bases stayed unmatched. CDR3 residues: CASSATQGLPQETQYF. The CDR3 nucleotides are TGTGCCAGCAGTGCTACACAGGGGCTTCCACAAGAGACCCAGTACTTC.

The V and J genes are TRBV6-1 and TRBJ2-2; tentatively, D is TRBD1 (6 bases). Germline lookup yields CDR1 MNHNS and CDR2 SASEGT. This CDR3 spans 17 amino acids. V lost 9 bases and J lost 0, with 20 bases in between. CDR3 bases: TGTGCCAGGCCCAAGGGGGTTCGGCCGTCGAACACCGGGGAGCTGTTTTTT. This translates into CARPKGVRPSNTGELFF.

This clonotype was seen more than once but under ten times. The chain uses TRBV28 and TRBJ1-1, with 9 nucleotides matching TRBD1. CDR1 MDHEN and CDR2 SYDVKM come from the germline V gene. V lost 3 bases to trimming and J lost 11 bases; unmatched junction nucleotides: 10. The CDR3 totals 14 residues. The CDR3 region has the DNA TGTGCCAGCAGTTTGGCACAGGGGGCCGGGGTGGCTTTCTTT. It is translated as CASSLAQGAGVAFF.

In its sample, this clonotype was seen once. The chain employs TRBV19 and TRBJ1-1; the match to TRBD1 covers 8 bases. The CDR3 spans 14 residues. V gave up 3 bases and J gave up 3 bases; unmatched junction bases: 3. Per germline, CDR1 LNHDA and CDR2 SQIVND (reference sequence). The CDR3 loop reads CASSMTGVDTEAFF. The CDR3 nucleotides read TGTGCCAGTAGTATGACAGGGGTGGACACTGAAGCTTTCTTT.

The V call is TRBV4-1, the J call TRBJ1-1, with D unclear. The length of the CDR3 is 14 residues. Germline CDR1 and CDR2: MGHRA and YSYEKL. V was cut by 0 bases and J by 1 base, with 6 bases left in between. CDR3 bases: TGCGCCAGCAGCCAAGAAACCCCGAACACTGAAGCTTTCTTT. This encodes CASSQETPNTEAFF.

The CDR3 here is CASRSGRENTEAFF. CDR3 nucleotide sequence: TGTGCCAGCAGATCGGGACGGGAGAACACTGAAGCTTTCTTT. The V call is TRBV7-2, the J call TRBJ1-1; D may be TRBD1 (5 bases). Germline CDR1 is SGHTA and CDR2 is FQGNSA. The CDR3 is 14 residues long. Deletions cut 6 bases from V and 1 base from J, with 12 bases between. Variable domain in full (rest from reference TRBV7-2 and TRBJ1-1): GAGVSQSPSNKVTEKGKDVELRCDPISGHTALYWYRQSLGQGLEFLIYFQGNSAPDKSGLPSDRFSAERTGGSVSTLTIQRTQQEDSAVYLCASRSGRENTEAFFGQGTRLTVV.

The J gene is TRBJ1-2, the V gene TRBV5-1, with 8 nucleotides matching TRBD1. With 2 bases clipped from V and 6 bases from J, the junction kept 12 bases outside the gene matches. Germline V gene data show CDR1 as SGHRS and CDR2 as YFSETQ. The CDR3 totals 16 residues. The CDR3 bases are TGCGCCAGCAGCTTAAACCCGGACAGGGTTGGGCATGGCTACACCTTC. It specifies CASSLNPDRVGHGYTF.

This sequence joins TRBV27 and TRBJ1-6; no definite D call. Trimming removed 6 bases at V and 6 bases at J, with 9 bases between. Germline CDR1 and CDR2: MNHEY and SMNVEV (reference sequence). The CDR3 consists of 13 residues. CDR3 bases: TGTGCCAGCAGCCGTAAAATTAATTCACCCCTCCACTTT. This encodes CASSRKINSPLHF.

This clonotype was picked up a small number of times. The genes are TRBV28 and TRBJ1-2; no clear D. Germline values: CDR1 MDHEN, CDR2 SYDVKM. V lost 10 bases and J lost 6, with 15 bases in between. CDR3 length equals 12 residues. The DNA of the CDR3 is TGTGCCACCTCACTCCGGCGGGATGGCTACACCTTC. Translated, it gives CATSLRRDGYTF.

This clonotype has more than one count but fewer than ten. V is TRBV19 and J is TRBJ2-2; D not certain. In germline, CDR1 is LNHDA, CDR2 SQIVND (reference sequence). V lost 3 bases and J lost 4, with 9 bases in between. The CDR3 length is 14 residues. DNA of the CDR3: TGTGCCAGTAGTATTCGGTGGAGCACCGGGGAGCTGTTTTTT. Amino acid sequence: CASSIRWSTGELFF.

V gene TRBV6-2 or TRBV6-3 combines with J gene TRBJ2-1; D might be TRBD2 (6 bases). Germline CDR1 is MNHEY and CDR2 is SVGEGT. There are 12 residues in the CDR3. The V end lost 11 bases, the J end lost 4 bases, and 12 bases lay between the germline ends. CDR3: CASGRDYNEQFF. DNA of the CDR3: TGTGCCTCGGGGCGGGATTACAATGAGCAGTTCTTC.

This clonotype was observed a handful of times. The chain couples TRBV6-1 to TRBJ2-2; D is tentatively TRBD1 or TRBD2 (6 bases each). CDR1 and CDR2 from the germline V gene are MNHNS and SASEGT. The V gene lost 7 bases and the J gene lost 5 bases, with 23 bases spanning the gap. The CDR3 runs to 17 residues. The CDR3 DNA is TGTGCCAGCAACCCTAGCGAGCCACCTACAGGGACCGGGGAGCTGTTTTTT. Its protein product is CASNPSEPPTGTGELFF.

The rearrangement uses TRBV20-1 and TRBJ2-5; D ambiguous. The V end lost 5 bases, the J end lost 7 bases, and 14 bases lay between the germline ends. Germline CDR1 reads DFQATT; CDR2 reads SNEGSKA (reference sequence). The CDR3 is 12 amino acids. The CDR3 is CSAWLPGGTQYF. As DNA, the CDR3 is TGCAGTGCTTGGCTCCCTGGTGGGACCCAGTACTTC.

V usage is TRBV2 and J usage is TRBJ2-5; TRBD2 matches 9 bases. V lost 6 bases, J lost 1 base, and 9 bases stayed unmatched. Germline V gene data show CDR1 as SNHLY and CDR2 as FYNNEI. The CDR3 is made up of 16 amino acids. The DNA for the CDR3 is TGTGCCAGCAGCCCTTCTAGCGGGGCTCGCCAAGAGACCCAGTACTTC. This codes for CASSPSSGARQETQYF.

This clonotype is a singleton in its sample. The chain is built from TRBV10-3 and TRBJ2-3, with 7 bases fitting TRBD1. Trimming cost V 4 bases and J 4 bases; bases outside gene matches: 14. CDR3 length: 17 residues. Germline CDR1 and CDR2: ENHRY and SYGVKD. The CDR3 DNA sequence: TGTGCCATCAGTGTAGACAGGGTTGGGGCGTTCGCAGATACGCAGTATTTT. Translation gives CAISVDRVGAFADTQYF.